This record concerns one TCR beta chain sequence. Its antigen is undetermined. The germline CDR1 and CDR2 sequences are KGHSH and LQKENI. J gave up 5 bases and V 1 base, and 2 bases lay outside the gene matches. The CDR3 loop spans 15 amino acids. These data are taken from a study of cytomegalovirus exposure and HLA in healthy donors. Study details: For the approximately 410 genotyped donors, 65% to 90% fell within the Caucasian-associated ancestry cluster. Findings and caveats of the study: Trimming of TCR beta V- and J-genes showed a link, identified in a later analysis, to a missense DCLRE1C variant. With further analysis later on, most CMV-associated TCR beta chains appeared HLA-restricted.

60 Vbeta and 13 Jbeta primers were used in PCR. TCRdb's copy holds only in-frame clones and misses some; the assay was immunoSEQ multiplex PCR. Among roughly 220,000 clones listed, more than 75% were seen once. The TCR comes from a middle-aged woman in good health and CMV-seronegative. The chain combines TRBV18 with TRBJ1-4; 9 bases map to TRBD1. The sample was PBMCs. The CDR3 DNA reads TGTGCCAGCTCACCACAGGGACAGGGCAATGAAAAACTGTTTTTT. Translated, it gives CASSPQGQGNEKLFF.